The clone carrying this T cell receptor beta chain was seen just once. In the authors' methods: Reference gene primer amplification gave nucleated cell count estimates. Using immunoSEQ multiplex PCR, the repertoire was profiled, and TCRdb retains in-frame clones only, with some absent. Clonal size and the V and J genes are those of that table, whereas D and trimming came from the DNA. The sample lists some 69,000 clones, 70% to 85% occurring once. This specimen comes from a study of blood T cell repertoires in COVID-19. Study context: Whether acute or convalescent, the COVID-19 samples came from the United States, Italy and Spain. T cells, B-cell-depleted T cells, or PBMCs supplied cDNA or gDNA.

Looked up from germline, CDR1 is DFQATT and CDR2 is SNEGSKA (reference sequence). Deletions cut 3 bases from V and 3 bases from J, with 6 bases between. The CDR3 contains 11 residues. The sequenced sample consisted of peripheral blood. The receptor's source is a woman in her sixties with acute or convalescent COVID-19. The chain employs TRBV20-1 and TRBJ2-7; no reliable D call. The CDR3 loop reads CSAREHYEQYF. CDR3 DNA: TGCAGTGCTAGGGAGCACTACGAGCAGTACTTC.